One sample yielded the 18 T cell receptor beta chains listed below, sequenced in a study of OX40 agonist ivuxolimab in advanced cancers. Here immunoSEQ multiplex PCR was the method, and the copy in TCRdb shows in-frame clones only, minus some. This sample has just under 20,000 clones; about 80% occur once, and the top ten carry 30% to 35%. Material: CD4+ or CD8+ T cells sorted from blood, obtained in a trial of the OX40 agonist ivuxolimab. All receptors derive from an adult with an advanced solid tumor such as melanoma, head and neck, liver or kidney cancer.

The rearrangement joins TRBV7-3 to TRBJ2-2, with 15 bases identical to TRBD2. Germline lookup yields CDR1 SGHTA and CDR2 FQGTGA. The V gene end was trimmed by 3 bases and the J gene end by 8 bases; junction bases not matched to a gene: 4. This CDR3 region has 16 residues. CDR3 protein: CASSLGTSGRSGELFF. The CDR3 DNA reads TGTGCCAGCAGCTTGGGGACTAGCGGGAGGTCAGGGGAGCTGTTTTTT.

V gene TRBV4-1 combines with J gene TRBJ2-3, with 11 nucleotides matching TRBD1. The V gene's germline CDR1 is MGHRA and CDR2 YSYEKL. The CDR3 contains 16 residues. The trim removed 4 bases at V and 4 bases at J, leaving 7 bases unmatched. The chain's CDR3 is CASSPKDRGHADTQYF. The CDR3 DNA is TGCGCCAGCAGCCCGAAGGACAGGGGGCATGCAGATACGCAGTATTTT.

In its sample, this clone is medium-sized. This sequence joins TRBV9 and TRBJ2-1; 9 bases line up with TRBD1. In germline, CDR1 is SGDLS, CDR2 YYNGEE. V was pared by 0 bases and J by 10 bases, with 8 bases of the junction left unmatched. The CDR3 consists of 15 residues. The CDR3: CASSVDGQGREEQFF. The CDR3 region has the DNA TGTGCCAGCAGCGTAGACGGACAGGGGAGAGAAGAGCAGTTCTTC.

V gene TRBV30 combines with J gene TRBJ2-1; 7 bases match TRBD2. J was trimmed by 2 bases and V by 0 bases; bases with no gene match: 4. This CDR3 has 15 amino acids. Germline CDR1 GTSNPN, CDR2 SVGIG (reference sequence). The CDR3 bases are TGTGCCTGGAGTGTAGACGGGGGGACCTACAATGAGCAGTTCTTC. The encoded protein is CAWSVDGGTYNEQFF.

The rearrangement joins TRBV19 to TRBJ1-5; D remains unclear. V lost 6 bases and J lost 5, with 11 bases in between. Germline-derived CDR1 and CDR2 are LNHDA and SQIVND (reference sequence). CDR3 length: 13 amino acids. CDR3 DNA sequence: TGTGCCAGTAGCCCGGGGAACGATCAGCCCCAGCATTTT. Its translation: CASSPGNDQPQHF.

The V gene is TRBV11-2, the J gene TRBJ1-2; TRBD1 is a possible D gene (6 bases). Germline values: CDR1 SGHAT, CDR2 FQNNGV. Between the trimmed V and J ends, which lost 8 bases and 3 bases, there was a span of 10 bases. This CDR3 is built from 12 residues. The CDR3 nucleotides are TGTGCCAGCTCTGAGGGGGACTATGGCTACACCTTC. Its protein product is CASSEGDYGYTF.

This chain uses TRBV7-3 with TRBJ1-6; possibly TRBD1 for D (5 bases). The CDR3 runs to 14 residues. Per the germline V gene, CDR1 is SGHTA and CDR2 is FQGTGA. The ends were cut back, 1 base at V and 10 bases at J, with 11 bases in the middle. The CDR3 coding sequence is TGTGCCAGCAGCTTAAAGAGGGGATACTCACCCCTCCACTTT. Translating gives CASSLKRGYSPLHF.

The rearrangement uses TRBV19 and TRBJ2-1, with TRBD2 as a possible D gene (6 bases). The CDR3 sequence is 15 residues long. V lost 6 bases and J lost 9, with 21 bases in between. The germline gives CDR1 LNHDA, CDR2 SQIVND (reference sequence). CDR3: CASSKVKAGNSEQFF. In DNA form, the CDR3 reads TGTGCCAGTAGCAAGGTTAAGGCGGGGAATAGTGAGCAGTTCTTC.

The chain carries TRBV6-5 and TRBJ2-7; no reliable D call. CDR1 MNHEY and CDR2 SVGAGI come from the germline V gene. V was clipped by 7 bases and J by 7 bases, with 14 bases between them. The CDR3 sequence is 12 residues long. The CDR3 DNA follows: TGTGCCAGCACCCCTTCCGGCTGGGAGCAGTACTTC. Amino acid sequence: CASTPSGWEQYF.

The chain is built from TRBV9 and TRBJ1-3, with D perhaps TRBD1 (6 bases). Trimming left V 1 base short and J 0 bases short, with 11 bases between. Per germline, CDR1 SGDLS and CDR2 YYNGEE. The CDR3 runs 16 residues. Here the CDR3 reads CASSVKGQISGNTIYF. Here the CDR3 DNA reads TGTGCCAGCAGCGTAAAAGGACAGATCTCTGGAAACACCATATATTTT.

The CDR3 sequence is CATSFDRRGTQYF. The DNA of the CDR3 is TGTGCCACCAGCTTCGACAGGCGCGGGACCCAGTACTTC. The gene calls are TRBV2 and TRBJ2-5, with a weak D call TRBD1 (6 bases). The CDR3 contains 13 residues. Germline V gene sequence: CDR1 SNHLY, CDR2 FYNNEI. V lost 10 bases and J lost 7, with 19 bases in between. Based on the CDR3 plus reference TRBV2 and TRBJ2-5, the full variable domain is EPEVTQTPSHQVTQMGQEVILRCVPISNHLYFYWYRQILGQKVEFLVSFYNNEISEKSEIFDDQFSVERPDGSNFTLKIRSTKLEDSAMYFCATSFDRRGTQYFGPGTRLLVL.

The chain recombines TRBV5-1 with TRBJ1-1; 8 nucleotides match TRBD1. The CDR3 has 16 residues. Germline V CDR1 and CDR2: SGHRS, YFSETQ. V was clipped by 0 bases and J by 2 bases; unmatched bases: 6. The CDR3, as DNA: TGCGCCAGCAGCTTGGTATCCACAGGGGGTAACACTGAAGCTTTCTTT. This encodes CASSLVSTGGNTEAFF.

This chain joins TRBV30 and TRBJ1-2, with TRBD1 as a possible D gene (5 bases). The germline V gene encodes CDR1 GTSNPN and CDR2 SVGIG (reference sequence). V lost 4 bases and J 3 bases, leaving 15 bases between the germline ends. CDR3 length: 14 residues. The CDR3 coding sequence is TGTGCCTGGACAAGCACGGGGACCTACTATGGCTACACCTTC. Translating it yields CAWTSTGTYYGYTF. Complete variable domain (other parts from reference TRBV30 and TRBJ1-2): SQTIHQWPATLVQPVGSPLSLECTVEGTSNPNLYWYRQAAGRGLQLLFYSVGIGQISSEVPQNLSASRPQDRQFILSSKKLLLSDSGFYLCAWTSTGTYYGYTFGSGTRLTVV.

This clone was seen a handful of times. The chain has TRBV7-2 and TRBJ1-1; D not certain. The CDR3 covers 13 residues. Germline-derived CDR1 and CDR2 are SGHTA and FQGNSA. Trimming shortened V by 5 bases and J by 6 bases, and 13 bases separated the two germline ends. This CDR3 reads CASSTQRYAEAFF. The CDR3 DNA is TGTGCCAGCAGCACCCAACGGTATGCTGAAGCTTTCTTT. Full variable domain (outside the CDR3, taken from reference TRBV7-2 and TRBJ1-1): GAGVSQSPSNKVTEKGKDVELRCDPISGHTALYWYRQSLGQGLEFLIYFQGNSAPDKSGLPSDRFSAERTGGSVSTLTIQRTQQEDSAVYLCASSTQRYAEAFFGQGTRLTVV.

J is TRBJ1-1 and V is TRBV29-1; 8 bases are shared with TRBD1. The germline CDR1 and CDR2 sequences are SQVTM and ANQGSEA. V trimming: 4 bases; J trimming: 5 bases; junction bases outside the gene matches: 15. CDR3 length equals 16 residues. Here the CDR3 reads CSVGVWQGARGTEAFF. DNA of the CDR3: TGCAGCGTTGGCGTCTGGCAGGGGGCTAGGGGGACTGAAGCTTTCTTT.

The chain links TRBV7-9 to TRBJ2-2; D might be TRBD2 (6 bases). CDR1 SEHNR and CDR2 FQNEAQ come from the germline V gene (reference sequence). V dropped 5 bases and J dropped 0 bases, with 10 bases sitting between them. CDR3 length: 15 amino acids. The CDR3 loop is CASSGTEANTGELFF. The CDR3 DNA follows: TGTGCCAGCAGCGGGACTGAAGCGAACACCGGGGAGCTGTTTTTT.

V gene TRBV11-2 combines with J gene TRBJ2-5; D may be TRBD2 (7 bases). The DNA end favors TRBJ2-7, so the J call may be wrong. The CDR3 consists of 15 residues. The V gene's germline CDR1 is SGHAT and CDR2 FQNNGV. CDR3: CASSLEGGPTYEQYF. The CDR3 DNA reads TGTGCCAGCAGCTTAGAGGGGGGGCCTACCTACGAGCAGTACTTC.

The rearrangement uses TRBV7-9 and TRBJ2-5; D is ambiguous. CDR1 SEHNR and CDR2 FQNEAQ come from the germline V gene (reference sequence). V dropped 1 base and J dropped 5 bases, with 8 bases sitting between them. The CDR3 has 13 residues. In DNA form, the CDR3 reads TGTGCCAGCAGCTTAGAGGTACGGGAGACCCAGTACTTC. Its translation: CASSLEVRETQYF.